Here is one TCR beta chain with its context. Its cognate antigen is unknown. These data originate in a study of regulatory T cells in long-lasting Graves disease. Overall study findings and caveats: Authors noted too few samples as a limitation. Fewer public clonotypes were shared by new patients (966) than by persistent patients (roughly 2,600).

The CDR3 is made up of 12 amino acids. V lost 3 bases to trimming and J lost 7 bases, with 10 bases between them. Germline lookup yields CDR1 MNHGY and CDR2 SVAAGI. HTBI primers from iRepertoire and Arm-PCR of CDR3 regions yielded the TCR beta libraries. TCRdb reprocessed the multiplex PCR reads via MiXCR and lists one record per CDR3 protein. Among about 530,000 distinct CDR3 sequences, roughly 16% were seen once, and the ten largest hold around 25%. Noted time point: newly diagnosed GD, antithyroid drugs for less than 3 months. Generation of the TCR library employed RNA extracted from PBMCs. Guidelines of the American Thyroid Association were used to diagnose Graves' disease. The same data also went into a second study, on T cells in Graves' hyperthyroidism and ophthalmopathy. That paper adds: A median approximately 6.8 months before onset, the model predicted ophthalmopathy.

This sequence joins TRBV6-9 and TRBJ2-7; no clear D. The clonotype was recovered from a woman aged 35-60 years with Graves disease. Here the sequenced sample was peripheral blood mononuclear cells (PBMCs), taken at new diagnosis, from a patient treated with antithyroid drugs. This CDR3 is CASSYPTGEQYF. CDR3 bases: TGTGCCAGCAGTTACCCGACCGGGGAGCAGTACTTC.